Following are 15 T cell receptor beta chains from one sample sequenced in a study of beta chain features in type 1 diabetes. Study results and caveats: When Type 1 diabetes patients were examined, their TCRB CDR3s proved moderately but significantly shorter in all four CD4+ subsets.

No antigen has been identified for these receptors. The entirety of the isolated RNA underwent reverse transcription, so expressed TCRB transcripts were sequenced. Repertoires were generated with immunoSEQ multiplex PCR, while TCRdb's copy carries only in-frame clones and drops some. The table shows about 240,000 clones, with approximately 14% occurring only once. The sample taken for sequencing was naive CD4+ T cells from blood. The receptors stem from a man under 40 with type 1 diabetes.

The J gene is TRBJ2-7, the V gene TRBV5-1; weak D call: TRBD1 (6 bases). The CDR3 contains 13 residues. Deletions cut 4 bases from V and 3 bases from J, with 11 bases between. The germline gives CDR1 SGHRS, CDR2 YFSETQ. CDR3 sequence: CASSPGQLYEQYF. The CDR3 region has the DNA TGCGCCAGCAGCCCGGGACAACTCTACGAGCAGTACTTC.

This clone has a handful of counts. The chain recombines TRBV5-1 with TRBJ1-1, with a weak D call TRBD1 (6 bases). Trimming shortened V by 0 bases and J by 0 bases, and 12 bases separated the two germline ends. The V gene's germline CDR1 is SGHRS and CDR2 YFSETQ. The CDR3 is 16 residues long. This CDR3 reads CASSLEGGPLNTEAFF. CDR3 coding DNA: TGCGCCAGCAGCTTGGAGGGGGGGCCGCTGAACACTGAAGCTTTCTTT.

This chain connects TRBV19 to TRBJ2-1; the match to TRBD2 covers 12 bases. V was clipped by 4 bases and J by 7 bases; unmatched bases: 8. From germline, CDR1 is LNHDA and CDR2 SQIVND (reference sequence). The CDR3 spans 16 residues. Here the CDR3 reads CASSKGASGRENEQFF. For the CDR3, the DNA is TGTGCCAGTAGTAAAGGGGCTAGCGGGAGGGAGAATGAGCAGTTCTTC.

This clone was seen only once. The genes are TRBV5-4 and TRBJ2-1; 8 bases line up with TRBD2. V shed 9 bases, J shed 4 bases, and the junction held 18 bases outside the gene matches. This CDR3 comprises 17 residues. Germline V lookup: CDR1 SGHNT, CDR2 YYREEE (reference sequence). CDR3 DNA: TGTGCCACTCGGAATGGAGTAACGGGAGGGCATTACAATGAGCAGTTCTTC. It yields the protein CATRNGVTGGHYNEQFF. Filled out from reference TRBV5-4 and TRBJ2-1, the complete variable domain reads ETGVTQSPTHLIKTRGQQVTLRCSSQSGHNTVSWYQQALGQGPQFIFQYYREEENGRGNFPPRFSGLQFPNYSSELNVNALELDDSALYLCATRNGVTGGHYNEQFFGPGTRLTVL.

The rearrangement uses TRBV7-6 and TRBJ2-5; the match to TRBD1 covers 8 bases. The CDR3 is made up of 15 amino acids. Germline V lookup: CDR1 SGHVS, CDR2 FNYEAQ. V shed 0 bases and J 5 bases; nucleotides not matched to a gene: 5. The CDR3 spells CASSLAGQGRETQYF. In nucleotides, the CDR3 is TGTGCCAGCAGCTTAGCCGGACAGGGCCGGGAGACCCAGTACTTC.

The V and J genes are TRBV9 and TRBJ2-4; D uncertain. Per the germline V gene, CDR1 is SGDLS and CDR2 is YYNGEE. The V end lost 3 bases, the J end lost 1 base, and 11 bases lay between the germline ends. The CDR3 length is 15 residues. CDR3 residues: CASSAGSGAKNIQYF. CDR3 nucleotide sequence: TGTGCCAGCAGCGCCGGGTCTGGGGCCAAAAACATTCAGTACTTC.

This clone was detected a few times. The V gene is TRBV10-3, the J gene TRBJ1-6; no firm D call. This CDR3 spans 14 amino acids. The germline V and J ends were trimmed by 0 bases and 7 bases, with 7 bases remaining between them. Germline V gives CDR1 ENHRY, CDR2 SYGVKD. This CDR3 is CAISESSLNSPLHF. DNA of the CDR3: TGTGCCATCAGTGAGTCATCTCTCAATTCACCCCTCCACTTT.

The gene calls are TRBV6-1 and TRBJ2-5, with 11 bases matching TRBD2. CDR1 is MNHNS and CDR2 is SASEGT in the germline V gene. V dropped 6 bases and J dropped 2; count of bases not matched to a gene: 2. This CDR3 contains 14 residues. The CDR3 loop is CASSSSGRQETQYF. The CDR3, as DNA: TGTGCCAGCAGCTCTAGCGGGAGGCAAGAGACCCAGTACTTC.

The CDR3 DNA reads TGTGCCAGCAGCCCCAAGGGGTGGACTGAAGCTTTCTTT. It translates to CASSPKGWTEAFF. J is TRBJ1-1 and V is TRBV5-6, with D maybe TRBD1 (5 bases). V lost 4 bases, J lost 5 bases, and 12 bases lay in between. Germline V gene sequence: CDR1 SGHDT, CDR2 YYEEEE. This CDR3 is 13 amino acids long.

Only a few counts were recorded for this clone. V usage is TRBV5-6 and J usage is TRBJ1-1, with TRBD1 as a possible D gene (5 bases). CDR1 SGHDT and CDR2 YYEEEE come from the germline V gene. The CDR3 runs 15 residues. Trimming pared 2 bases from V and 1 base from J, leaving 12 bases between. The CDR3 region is CASSFEGHPNTEAFF. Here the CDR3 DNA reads TGTGCCAGCAGCTTTGAAGGACACCCGAACACTGAAGCTTTCTTT.

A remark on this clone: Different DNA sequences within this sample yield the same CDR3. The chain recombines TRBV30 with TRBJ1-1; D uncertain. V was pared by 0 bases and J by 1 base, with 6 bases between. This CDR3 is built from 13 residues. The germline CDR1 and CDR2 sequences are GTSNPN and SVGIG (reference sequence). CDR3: CAWSVQSNTEAFF. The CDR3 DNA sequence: TGTGCCTGGAGTGTACAGTCGAACACTGAAGCTTTCTTT. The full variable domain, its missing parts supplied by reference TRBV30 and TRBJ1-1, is SQTIHQWPATLVQPVGSPLSLECTVEGTSNPNLYWYRQAAGRGLQLLFYSVGIGQISSEVPQNLSASRPQDRQFILSSKKLLLSDSGFYLCAWSVQSNTEAFFGQGTRLTVV.

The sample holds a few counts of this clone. The CDR3 bases are TGCAGCGTTACCAACTGGGACAGGGAAATGAACACTGAAGCTTTCTTT. This codes for CSVTNWDREMNTEAFF. V is TRBV29-1 and J is TRBJ1-1, with 9 bases identical to TRBD1. J gave up 0 bases and V 5 bases, and 10 bases lay outside the gene matches. Germline assignment: CDR1 SQVTM and CDR2 ANQGSEA. This CDR3 has 16 amino acids.

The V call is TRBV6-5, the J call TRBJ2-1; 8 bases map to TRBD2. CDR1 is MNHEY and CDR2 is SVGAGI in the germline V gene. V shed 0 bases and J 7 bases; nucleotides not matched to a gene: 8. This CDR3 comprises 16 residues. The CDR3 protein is CASSYSHSGGQNEQFF. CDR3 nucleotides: TGTGCCAGCAGTTACTCGCACAGCGGGGGTCAGAATGAGCAGTTCTTC.

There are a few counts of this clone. The CDR3 DNA sequence: TGTGCCAGCAGCGTAGGGGGACAGGGGGCTGGGGAGCAGTACTTC. Its protein is CASSVGGQGAGEQYF. The rearrangement uses TRBV9 and TRBJ2-7, with TRBD1 matching over 12 bases. Per germline, CDR1 SGDLS and CDR2 YYNGEE. J lost 7 bases, V lost 0 bases, and 5 bases had no gene match. This CDR3 is 15 amino acids long. Drawing the rest from reference TRBV9 and TRBJ2-7, the complete variable domain is DSGVTQTPKHLITATGQRVTLRCSPRSGDLSVYWYQQSLDQGLQFLIQYYNGEERAKGNILERFSAQQFPDLHSELNLSSLELGDSALYFCASSVGGQGAGEQYFGPGTRLTVT.

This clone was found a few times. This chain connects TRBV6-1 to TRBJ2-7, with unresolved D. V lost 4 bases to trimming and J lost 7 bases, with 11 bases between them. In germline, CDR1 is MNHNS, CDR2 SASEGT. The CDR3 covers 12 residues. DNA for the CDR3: TGTGCCAGCAGTGGACTTATGAGGGAGCAGTACTTC. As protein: CASSGLMREQYF.